The 2 T cell receptor beta chains below come from one sample, sequenced in a study of blood T cells in healthy people across ages. With a J-beta primer mix and a sample-barcoded 5' primer, a second PCR ran 7 to 11 cycles. TCRdb ran MiXCR on the 5' RACE reads and lists one entry per CDR3 protein. The sample holds hundreds of thousands of distinct CDR3 sequences; roughly 43% are singletons and the top ten take about 32%. Sequencing input: blood. All receptors come from a man older than 75 in good health.

This sequence joins TRBV20-1 and TRBJ1-2; 7 nucleotides line up with TRBD1. Germline CDR1 DFQATT, CDR2 SNEGSKA (reference sequence). The CDR3 has 12 amino acids. V gave up 3 bases and J gave up 6 bases; unmatched junction bases: 4. The CDR3 region is CSARTGRNGYTF. The DNA of the CDR3 is TGCAGTGCTAGGACAGGGAGGAATGGCTACACCTTC.

The V call is TRBV29-1, the J call TRBJ2-1; TRBD2 might be the D (5 bases). With 6 bases removed from V and 2 bases from J, the gap between germline ends came to 14 bases. The germline V gene has CDR1 SQVTM and CDR2 ANQGSEA. This CDR3 spans 14 amino acids. The CDR3 DNA is TGCAGCGTCGCCACCGGACTGACCTACAATGAGCAGTTCTTC. Amino acid sequence: CSVATGLTYNEQFF.